These 9 T cell receptor beta chains were all obtained from the same sample, sequenced in a study of T cells in Graves' hyperthyroidism and ophthalmopathy. From RNA transcripts, TCR beta CDR3 regions were amplified. A set of HTBI primers served as the primers for a first-round RT-PCR of the TCR CDR3. TCRdb passed the multiplex PCR reads through MiXCR, listing each CDR3 protein once. The sample lists over 300,000 distinct CDR3 sequences; approximately 15% were seen once. Source material: blood. These receptors all come from a woman aged 60-75 years with Graves' hyperthyroidism.

This clonotype was detected many times. The rearrangement joins TRBV7-9 to TRBJ2-2; no reliable D call. V was shortened by 5 bases and J by 0 bases, with 13 bases between the two germline ends. The CDR3 extends over 16 amino acids. The germline gives CDR1 SEHNR, CDR2 FQNEAQ (reference sequence). CDR3 loop: CASSPRVWSNTGELFF. For the CDR3, the DNA is TGTGCCAGCAGCCCCCGAGTTTGGTCGAACACCGGGGAGCTGTTTTTT.

There are many counts of this clonotype. The J gene is TRBJ1-2, the V gene TRBV20-1, with a weak D call TRBD1 (5 bases). Germline assignment: CDR1 DFQATT and CDR2 SNEGSKA (reference sequence). The CDR3 sequence is 16 residues long. The V end lost 1 base, the J end lost 4 bases, and 19 bases lay between the germline ends. CDR3 bases: TGCAGTGCTAGAGCCCCCCGGGCAGGGAGGGCCTATGGCTACACCTTC. It is translated as CSARAPRAGRAYGYTF.

The rearrangement joins TRBV6-1 to TRBJ2-7; weak D call: TRBD1 (5 bases). Trimming removed 5 bases at V and 4 bases at J, with 15 bases between. This CDR3 has 14 residues. In germline, CDR1 is MNHNS, CDR2 SASEGT. As DNA, the CDR3 is TGTGCCAGCAGTCAGACAGTCTTAGATTACGAGCAGTACTTC. It is translated as CASSQTVLDYEQYF.

This clonotype came up many times. This rearrangement joins TRBV20-1 to TRBJ2-3; 7 bases fit TRBD2. This CDR3 has 16 amino acids. Germline V gives CDR1 DFQATT, CDR2 SNEGSKA (reference sequence). Trimming took 4 bases from V and 5 from J; bases not matched to a gene: 15. CDR3 DNA: TGCAGTGCTAACACAGGCGGAACGGGAGGCGGAGATACGCAGTATTTT. Protein: CSANTGGTGGGDTQYF.

The rearrangement uses TRBV11-2 and TRBJ2-2; TRBD1 is a possible D gene (6 bases). V lost 5 bases and J 5 bases, leaving 15 bases between the germline ends. The length of the CDR3 is 15 residues. CDR1 SGHAT and CDR2 FQNNGV come from the germline V gene. The CDR3 loop is CASSPGRGKTGELFF. For the CDR3, the DNA is TGTGCCAGCAGCCCGGGCAGGGGAAAGACCGGGGAGCTGTTTTTT.

This clonotype was seen at least ten times. The gene calls are TRBV14 and TRBJ2-2; D gene unclear. From germline, CDR1 is SGHDN and CDR2 FVKESK. Trimming removed 2 bases from V and 0 bases from J, with 1 base in between. The length of the CDR3 is 13 residues. The CDR3 spells CASSQTNTGELFF. CDR3 bases: TGTGCCAGCAGCCAAACGAACACCGGGGAGCTGTTTTTT.

There are many counts of this clonotype. The chain is built from TRBV5-1 and TRBJ2-4; D is possibly TRBD1 or TRBD2 (7 bases each). This CDR3 spans 18 amino acids. Germline V gene data show CDR1 as SGHRS and CDR2 as YFSETQ. Between the trimmed V and J ends, which lost 0 bases and 1 base, there was a span of 17 bases. For the CDR3, the DNA is TGCGCCAGCAGCTTGGGGCAGGGGGAGGGAGCGGCCAAAAACATTCAGTACTTC. Translation: CASSLGQGEGAAKNIQYF.

This clonotype was recorded at least ten times. At one boundary the junction diverges from the germline segment, which might be a read error. The rearrangement joins TRBV2 to TRBJ2-5; 9 bases fit TRBD1. This CDR3 comprises 14 residues. Germline V gives CDR1 SNHLY, CDR2 FYNNEI. The CDR3 spells CASSGQGYQETQYF. CDR3 nucleotide sequence: TGCGCCAGCAGCGGACAGGGGTACCAAGAGACCCAGTACTTC.

The sample holds many counts of this clonotype. The V call is TRBV12-3 or TRBV12-4, the J call TRBJ1-3; D not resolved. V was cut by 3 bases and J by 6 bases, with 6 bases left in between. This CDR3 has 12 amino acids. CDR3 DNA sequence: TGTGCCAGCAGTTTTATAGCAAACACCATATATTTT. It is translated as CASSFIANTIYF.